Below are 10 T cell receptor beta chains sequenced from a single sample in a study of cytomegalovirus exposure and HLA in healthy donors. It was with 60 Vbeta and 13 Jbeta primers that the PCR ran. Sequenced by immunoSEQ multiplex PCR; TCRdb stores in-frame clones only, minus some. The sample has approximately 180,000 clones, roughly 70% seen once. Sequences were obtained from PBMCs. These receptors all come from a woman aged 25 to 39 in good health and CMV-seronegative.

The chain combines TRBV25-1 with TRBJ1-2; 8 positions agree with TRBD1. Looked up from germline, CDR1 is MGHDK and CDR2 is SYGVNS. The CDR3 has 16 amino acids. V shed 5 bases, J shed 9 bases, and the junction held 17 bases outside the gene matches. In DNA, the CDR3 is TGTGCCAGCAGTCCTCGCTGGGCAGGGGGCCTAAAGAGCTACACCTTC. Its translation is CASSPRWAGGLKSYTF.

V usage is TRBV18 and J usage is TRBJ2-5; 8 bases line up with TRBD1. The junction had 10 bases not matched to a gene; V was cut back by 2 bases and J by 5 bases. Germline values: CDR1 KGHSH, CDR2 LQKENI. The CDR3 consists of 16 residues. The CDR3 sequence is CASSPGGRGRVETQYF. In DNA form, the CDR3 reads TGTGCCAGCTCACCAGGCGGCAGGGGGCGCGTCGAGACCCAGTACTTC.

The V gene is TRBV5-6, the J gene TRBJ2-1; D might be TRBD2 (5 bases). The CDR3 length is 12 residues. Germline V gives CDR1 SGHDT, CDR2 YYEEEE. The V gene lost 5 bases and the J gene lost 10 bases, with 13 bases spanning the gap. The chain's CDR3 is CASRSVRGEQFF. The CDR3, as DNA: TGTGCCAGCAGGAGTGTACGAGGGGAGCAGTTCTTC.

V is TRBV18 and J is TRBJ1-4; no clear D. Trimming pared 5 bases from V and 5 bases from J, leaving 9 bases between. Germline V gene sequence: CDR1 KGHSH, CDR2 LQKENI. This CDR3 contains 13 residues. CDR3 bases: TGTGCCAGCTCATCATCGCAGAATGAAAAACTGTTTTTT. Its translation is CASSSSQNEKLFF.

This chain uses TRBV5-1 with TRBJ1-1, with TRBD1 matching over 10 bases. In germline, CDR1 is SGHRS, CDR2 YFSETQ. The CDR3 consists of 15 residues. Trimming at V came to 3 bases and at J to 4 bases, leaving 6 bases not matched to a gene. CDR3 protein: CASSWTGGPGTEAFF. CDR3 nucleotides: TGCGCCAGCAGCTGGACAGGGGGTCCGGGCACTGAAGCTTTCTTT.

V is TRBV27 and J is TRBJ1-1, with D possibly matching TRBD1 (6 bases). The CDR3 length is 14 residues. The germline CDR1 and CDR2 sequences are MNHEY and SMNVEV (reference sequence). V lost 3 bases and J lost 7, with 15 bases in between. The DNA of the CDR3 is TGTGCCAGCAGTTTCGGAGGGGGGGCGAATGAAGCTTTCTTT. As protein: CASSFGGGANEAFF.

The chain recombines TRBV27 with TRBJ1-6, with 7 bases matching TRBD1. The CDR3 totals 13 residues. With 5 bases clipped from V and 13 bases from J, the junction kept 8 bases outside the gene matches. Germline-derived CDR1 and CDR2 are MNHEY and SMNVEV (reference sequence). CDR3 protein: CASSRRGQLPLHF. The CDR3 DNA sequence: TGTGCCAGCAGTAGAAGGGGGCAGTTGCCCCTCCACTTT.

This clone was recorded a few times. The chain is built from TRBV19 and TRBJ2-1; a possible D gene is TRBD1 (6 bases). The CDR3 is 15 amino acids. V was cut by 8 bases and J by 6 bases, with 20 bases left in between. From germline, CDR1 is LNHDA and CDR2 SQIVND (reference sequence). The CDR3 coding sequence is TGTGCCAGTGAAAACCGGGACAACTCGGCCAATGAGCAGTTCTTC. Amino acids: CASENRDNSANEQFF.

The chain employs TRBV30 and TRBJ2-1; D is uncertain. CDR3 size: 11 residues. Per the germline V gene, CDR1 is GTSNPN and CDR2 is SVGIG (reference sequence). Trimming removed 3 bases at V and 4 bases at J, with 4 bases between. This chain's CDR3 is CAWSYYNEQFF. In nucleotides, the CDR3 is TGTGCCTGGAGCTATTACAATGAGCAGTTCTTC.

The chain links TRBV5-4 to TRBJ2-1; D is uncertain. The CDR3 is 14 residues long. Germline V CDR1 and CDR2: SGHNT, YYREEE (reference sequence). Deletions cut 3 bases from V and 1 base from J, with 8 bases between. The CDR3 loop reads CASSSGLSYNEQFF. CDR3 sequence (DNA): TGTGCCAGCAGCTCAGGATTATCCTACAATGAGCAGTTCTTC.